Detailed here is one T cell receptor beta chain. Which antigen it targets is not known. No clone much larger than this one lies a single base away; base qualities are absent. What the time point label conveys for this sample: patch test 1, 2 weeks after DPC sensitization. The sample's treatment or condition label, decoded: therapeutic diphenylcyclopropenone sensitization with weekly scalp DPC. Blood at each patch-test visit was drawn before the patch test was applied. Eligible patients were aged 18 to 70, diagnosed with alopecia, deemed suitable for DPC therapy, and excluded if pregnant. Total RNA was isolated from unfractionated whole blood collected in Tempus Blood RNA tubes. Libraries came from RACE. These reads were obtained on a NextSeq 500. During library preparation, unique molecular identifiers were attached to individual cDNA molecules so that TCRs could be counted quantitatively and reproducibly. From each blood RNA sample, both TCR alpha and TCR beta chains were sequenced. Under the source paper's analysis protocol: The median number of TCRs per sample was 85,000 to 100,000, ranging from about 20,000 to 750,000. V, J and CDR3 annotation of the TCR reads was carried out using the Decombinator software suite. Every sample was subsampled to the same number of TCRs (28,000) for the PS versus PT1 abundance plots. Expanded TCRs were defined as absent before sensitization and observed at least eight times at the 2-week time point. The public reads were run again by TCRdb, first through fastp at Q25 and then through MiXCR, and only productive beta chains were kept. Rows with one shared CDR3 protein collapse into an entry with the most common genes and DNA. The authors' filters were not applied to this entry. In all, the sample holds approximately 400,000 distinct CDR3 sequences, and roughly 5% of those were seen once. The top ten clones comprise about 2.1% of the sample.

The data originate from a study of human T cells and chemical hapten exposure (dated by TCRdb to about 2021). Some background on the complete study: For sensitization, 2% DPC in acetone was applied to an approximately 2 cm by approximately 2 cm area of upper inner arm skin. Weekly therapeutic DPC doses were additionally applied to the scalp of patients throughout the roughly 22-week study period. Patch testing was done on the upper back using Finn chambers containing 0.01% DPC, and results were scored after 6 days according to International Contact Dermatitis Research Group standards. The patient cohort, mostly female, included alopecia areata with under or over 50% scalp involvement, alopecia totalis and alopecia universalis. Libraries were pooled for sequencing, and per-sample TCR yields varied mainly because of small differences in library volumes within the pool. In alopecia patients, the study followed how the peripheral blood TCR repertoire changed in vivo over primary and secondary sensitization to diphenylcyclopropenone (DPC), a hapten. Blood was sampled from patients pre-sensitization (week 0) and at 2, 6 and about 24 weeks after DPC sensitization. Blood for TCR sequencing was provided by twenty-nine alopecia patients at one to four time points (pre-sensitization, 2, 6 and 24 weeks).

The CDR3 numbers 14 residues from cysteine through phenylalanine. Only CDR3 DNA is held: 42 bases, read in frame from base 1. V gives up 3 bases and J gives up 5 bases, and the segment between their germline ends measures 16 bases. From the germline V gene, CDR1 is SQVTM and CDR2 is ANQGSEA. Summary of the overall study and its limitations: Because all patients had alopecia, a presumed autoimmune disease, the immune response of the patients might differ from that of healthy individuals. After repeated subsampling, the strength of the expansion versus patch-test correlation and the threshold at which it became significant changed. No change with DPC sensitization was found in the number of TCRs above 1 in 1000 frequency, and no evidence of global repertoire structure alterations was found. A positive correlation was found between the number of PT1 expanded TCRs and patch test score, with significance reached at thresholds 8, 16 and 32 but not 4. Significantly more large CDR3 similarity clusters were formed by expanded TCRs than by pre-sensitization or healthy control sets, consistent with antigen-driven responses.

The sequencing here drew on whole blood, taken in connection with sensitization to the hapten diphenylcyclopropenone (DPC). The chain uses TRBV29-1 and TRBJ1-2; TRBD1 could be the D gene, as 5 bases match. This sequence originates from a woman aged 50 to 60 with alopecia areata. Some clones in this sample may be carry-over from other donors' samples. For the CDR3, the sequence is CSVEGAGREYGYTF. The DNA sequence is as follows: TGCAGCGTTGAGGGTGCTGGCAGGGAGTATGGCTACACCTTC.